This TCR beta chain was recovered during a study of blood T cell repertoires in COVID-19. Study as a whole: The analysed material was cDNA or gDNA that came from T cells, B-cell-depleted T cells, or PBMCs.

The repertoire was sequenced with immunoSEQ multiplex PCR; TCRdb's copy has only in-frame clones and lacks some. The sample consists of about 260,000 clones, roughly 86% of them appearing once. Germline-derived CDR1 and CDR2 are MNHEY and SMNVEV (reference sequence). This CDR3 spans 13 amino acids. The V gene lost 1 base and the J gene lost 3 bases, with 4 bases spanning the gap. The J gene is TRBJ1-5, the V gene TRBV27; D remains unclear. This receptor was obtained from a man between 40 and 49 years old with active or convalescent COVID-19. The specimen was peripheral blood. CDR3: CASSLLVNQPQHF. DNA of the CDR3: TGTGCCAGCAGTTTATTAGTCAATCAGCCCCAGCATTTT.